These 14 T cell receptor beta chains share one sample of origin, sequenced in a study of vaccination and CD4 T cells after COVID-19. Their target antigens are unknown. The treatment: approximately nine-day PBMC culture with coronavirus spike peptide pools or control peptides (ViraFEST assay). Sequenced with the Oncomine TCR Beta short-read assay was DNA taken from cultured CD4+ T cells. TCRdb analysed the PCR reads with MiXCR anew, one entry per CDR3 protein. The sample lists fewer than 13,000 distinct CDR3 sequences, under 65% occurring once. The material sequenced was CD4+ T cells from blood, cultured in vitro. These receptors were obtained from a human donor who had recovered from COVID-19.

Concerning this clonotype itself: One end of the junction is discordant with germline, which a read error may explain. This chain joins TRBV19 and TRBJ1-5; D may be TRBD1 (6 bases). This CDR3 comprises 15 residues. Germline V CDR1 and CDR2: LNHDA, SQIVND (reference sequence). This CDR3 reads CASRITGTSNQPQHF. Written as DNA, the CDR3 is TGTGCCAGTCGTATTACAGGGACGAGCAATCAGCCCCAGCATTTT.

The V call is TRBV7-9, the J call TRBJ1-1; D gene unclear. This CDR3 is 13 amino acids long. Germline CDR1 and CDR2: SEHNR and FQNEAQ (reference sequence). Trimming took 6 bases from V and 5 from J, leaving 13 bases between them. The CDR3 coding sequence is TGTGCCAGCAGTCCAGGTTGGGGAACTGAAGCTTTCTTT. This encodes CASSPGWGTEAFF. Based on the CDR3 plus reference TRBV7-9 and TRBJ1-1, the full variable domain is DTGVSQNPRHKITKRGQNVTFRCDPISEHNRLYWYRQTLGQGPEFLTYFQNEAQLEKSRLLSDRFSAERPKGSFSTLEIQRTEQGDSAMYLCASSPGWGTEAFFGQGTRLTVV.

The chain employs TRBV19 and TRBJ1-1; 10 bases agree with TRBD1. With V trimmed by 6 bases and J by 4 bases, 14 bases remained unmatched. Germline-derived CDR1 and CDR2 are LNHDA and SQIVND (reference sequence). This CDR3 is built from 17 residues. CDR3 sequence: CASRMHRRTGGPTEAFF. For the CDR3, the DNA is TGTGCCAGTAGGATGCACAGGAGGACAGGGGGTCCCACTGAAGCTTTCTTT.

This clonotype has only a few counts. V gene TRBV11-3 combines with J gene TRBJ1-1; 12 positions agree with TRBD1. V shed 5 bases, J shed 4 bases, and the junction held 11 bases outside the gene matches. This CDR3 comprises 17 residues. Germline assignment: CDR1 SGHNT and CDR2 YENEEA. The CDR3 reads CASSQGTGGWGFTEAFF. The CDR3 DNA follows: TGTGCCAGCAGCCAAGGGACAGGGGGCTGGGGATTCACTGAAGCTTTCTTT.

This clonotype appeared a single time. Its ends do not fully match the called genes, so a read error is possible. The V call is TRBV12-3 or TRBV12-4, the J call TRBJ2-5; D unresolved. The CDR3 runs to 14 residues. The CDR3 nucleotides are TGTGCCGGCAGTTTGGGTGTGGGGCAAGAGACCCAGTACTTC. It is translated as CAGSLGVGQETQYF.

The J gene is TRBJ2-2, the V gene TRBV4-3, with unresolved D. This CDR3 contains 13 residues. Germline V gives CDR1 LGHNA, CDR2 YSLEER. Trimming removed 1 base at V and 4 bases at J, with 4 bases between. The DNA of the CDR3 is TGCGCCAGCAGCCAAGTAGGCACCGGGGAGCTGTTTTTT. Amino acids: CASSQVGTGELFF.

The V and J genes are TRBV11-3 and TRBJ2-3; D is ambiguous. Trimming cost V 1 base and J 0 bases, with 11 bases left between them. The germline V gene has CDR1 SGHNT and CDR2 YENEEA. CDR3 length: 16 amino acids. In nucleotides, the CDR3 is TGTGCCAGCAGCTTAGGGCTCACTGGGAGCACAGATACGCAGTATTTT. Translated: CASSLGLTGSTDTQYF.

In this sample, this clonotype turned up a few times. V usage is TRBV7-2 and J usage is TRBJ2-3; TRBD2 aligns across 7 bases. The CDR3 has 14 amino acids. J was trimmed by 2 bases and V by 4 bases; bases with no gene match: 3. Germline CDR1 SGHTA, CDR2 FQGNSA. DNA of the CDR3: TGTGCCAGCAGCTCCGGGGGGTACACAGATACGCAGTATTTT. Translating gives CASSSGGYTDTQYF.

The genes are TRBV5-4 and TRBJ1-2; TRBD1 is a possible D gene (5 bases). Trimming shortened V by 9 bases and J by 2 bases, and 20 bases separated the two germline ends. From germline, CDR1 is SGHNT and CDR2 YYREEE (reference sequence). This CDR3 has 15 residues. The CDR3: CATLPSSRANYGYTF. CDR3 nucleotides: TGTGCCACACTACCAAGTAGCAGGGCCAACTATGGCTACACCTTC.

This clonotype was counted only a few times. The gene calls are TRBV6-1 and TRBJ1-5, with D possibly being TRBD1 (5 bases). The CDR3 consists of 15 residues. Germline V lookup: CDR1 MNHNS, CDR2 SASEGT. V was trimmed by 5 bases and J by 2 bases, leaving 13 bases between them. The CDR3 sequence: CASSPSGMGNQPQHF. Here the CDR3 DNA reads TGTGCCAGCAGTCCCTCAGGGATGGGCAATCAGCCCCAGCATTTT.

The J gene is TRBJ2-1, the V gene TRBV6-1; D unclear. Germline CDR1 reads MNHNS; CDR2 reads SASEGT. V was pared by 3 bases and J by 0 bases, with 9 bases between. This CDR3 has 15 residues. DNA of the CDR3: TGTGCCAGCAGTGAGGGGATTAGCTCCTACAATGAGCAGTTCTTC. It specifies CASSEGISSYNEQFF.

This clonotype was found once. This rearrangement joins TRBV19 to TRBJ1-2, with D hard to call. This CDR3 has 9 residues. The ends were cut back, 8 bases at V and 8 bases at J, with 6 bases in the middle. Germline assignment: CDR1 LNHDA and CDR2 SQIVND (reference sequence). The CDR3 nucleotides are TGTGCCAGTGGAGCGGGCTACACCTTC. Its translation is CASGAGYTF.

This clonotype was picked up one time. The gene calls are TRBV6-5 and TRBJ1-1; D might be TRBD1 (5 bases). Per germline, CDR1 MNHEY and CDR2 SVGAGI. V was cut by 4 bases and J by 3 bases, with 9 bases left in between. The CDR3 extends over 13 amino acids. Here the CDR3 DNA reads TGTGCCAGCAGTTTGATCAGGGACACTGAAGCTTTCTTT. Amino acid sequence: CASSLIRDTEAFF.

The V and J genes are TRBV14 and TRBJ2-1; TRBD1 is a possible D gene (5 bases). From germline, CDR1 is SGHDN and CDR2 FVKESK. Trimming left V 0 bases short and J 7 bases short, with 10 bases between. The CDR3 loop spans 14 amino acids. The CDR3: CASSQDFQGNEQFF. CDR3 sequence (DNA): TGTGCCAGCAGCCAAGACTTCCAGGGTAATGAGCAGTTCTTC.